The clone carrying this T cell receptor beta chain was counted a few times. CDR1 LNHDA and CDR2 SQIVND come from the germline V gene (reference sequence). This CDR3 spans 15 amino acids. Trimming took 5 bases from V and 5 from J, leaving 19 bases between them. The sample comes from a study of blood T cell repertoires in COVID-19. Study background: Acute and convalescent COVID-19 samples came from the United States, Italy and Spain. Sample material is recorded as cDNA or gDNA derived from T cells, B-cell-depleted T cells, or PBMCs.

Study processing details: Estimation of nucleated cell counts relied on the amplification of reference gene primers. Repertoires were generated with immunoSEQ multiplex PCR, while TCRdb's copy carries only in-frame clones and drops some. For V, J and clone size, that table is used; D and trimming come from the DNA. The sample holds 90,000 to 150,000 clones, 65% to 90% seen once. Input material: peripheral blood. This TCR derives from a human donor in a cohort sampled during active COVID-19. J is TRBJ2-7 and V is TRBV19, with a weak D call TRBD2 (6 bases). CDR3 loop: CASSAPGLLSHEQYF. CDR3 nucleotides: TGTGCCAGTAGTGCCCCGGGACTCCTTTCCCACGAGCAGTACTTC. Full variable domain (outside the CDR3, taken from reference TRBV19 and TRBJ2-7): DGGITQSPKYLFRKEGQNVTLSCEQNLNHDAMYWYRQDPGQGLRLIYYSQIVNDFQKGDIAEGYSVSREKKESFPLTVTSAQKNPTAFYLCASSAPGLLSHEQYFGPGTRLTVT.